Listed below are T cell receptor beta chains from one sample, sequenced in a study of T cell clones after liver transplantation. TCRdb keeps only in-frame clones here, not all; method: immunoSEQ multiplex PCR. The profile shows about 74,000 clones, 80% of them singletons. The sequencing here drew on CD4+ T cells from blood, taken before liver transplant. All receptors derive from a human donor who received a liver transplant. CDR3s include the opening cysteine and the closing phenylalanine or tryptophan. D genes are given only for firm matches. The size entry is marked missing in some rows and otherwise reads once, few, many or a size class.

j_call cdr3_length clone_size v_call d_call cdr3_aa cdr3_nt
TRBJ2-2 15 - TRBV4-2 - CASSPTGRNTGELFF TGTGCCAGCAGCCCGACCGGGCGGAACACCGGGGAGCTGTTTTTT
TRBJ1-4 14 - TRBV2 - CASKESPTNEKLFF TGTGCCAGCAAAGAGTCCCCAACTAATGAAAAACTGTTTTTT
TRBJ1-1 15 few TRBV9 - CASSPIGYQGTEAFF TGTGCCAGCAGCCCCATCGGGTACCAGGGGACTGAAGCTTTCTTT
TRBJ2-5 13 - TRBV5-4 - CASSLGLRETQYF TGTGCCAGCAGCTTAGGACTGAGGGAGACCCAGTACTTC
TRBJ2-1 15 - TRBV18 - CASSPAGTKHNEQFF TGTGCCAGCTCACCCGCCGGGACAAAACACAATGAGCAGTTCTTC
TRBJ1-2 16 - TRBV5-4 TRBD1 CASTRGQGASNYGYTF TGTGCCAGCACCAGGGGACAGGGAGCATCTAACTATGGCTACACCTTC
TRBJ2-7 15 - TRBV28 - CASSSHGGGRYEQYF TGTGCCAGCAGTTCCCATGGGGGGGGCCGCTACGAGCAGTACTTC
TRBJ2-1 11 few TRBV28 - CAILAHNEQFF TGTGCTATCCTAGCCCACAATGAGCAGTTCTTC
TRBJ1-2 13 - TRBV4-1 - CASSHRAFYGYTF TGCGCCAGCAGCCATCGCGCTTTCTATGGCTACACCTTC
TRBJ1-3 16 - TRBV28 TRBD1 CASRSGTGTPANTIYF TGTGCCAGCAGAAGCGGGACAGGTACGCCGGCGAACACCATATATTTT
TRBJ1-1 17 - TRBV9 - CASSSSGGLGENTEAFF TGTGCCAGCAGCTCTAGTGGGGGCTTAGGAGAGAACACTGAAGCTTTCTTT
TRBJ1-2 13 once TRBV29-1 - CSVGVDSNYGYTF TGCAGCGTTGGAGTTGACAGTAACTATGGCTACACCTTC
TRBJ2-7 13 medium-sized TRBV6-5 - CASAAGTSYEQYF TGTGCCAGCGCGGCGGGGACCTCCTACGAGCAGTACTTC
TRBJ2-2 17 once TRBV12-1 - CASSLDDSGRDTGELFF TGTGCCAGCAGCCTAGATGATAGCGGGAGGGACACCGGGGAGCTGTTTTTT
TRBJ2-6 18 once TRBV2 TRBD1 CASSSPGQIRSGANVLTF TGTGCCAGCAGTTCCCCGGGACAGATAAGATCTGGGGCCAACGTCCTGACTTTC
TRBJ1-1 13 - TRBV28 - CASSYGREFEAFF TGTGCCAGCAGTTACGGTCGGGAGTTTGAAGCTTTCTTT
TRBJ2-1 15 - TRBV6-5 TRBD1 CASKPGQLSYNEQFF TGTGCCAGCAAGCCGGGACAGCTTTCCTACAATGAGCAGTTCTTC
TRBJ1-1 13 - TRBV10-1 TRBD1 CASSAGQGTEAFF TGCGCCAGCAGTGCCGGACAGGGAACTGAAGCTTTCTTT
TRBJ2-1 12 - TRBV23-1 - CATPGTAYEQFF TGCGCCACCCCCGGGACGGCTTATGAGCAGTTCTTC
TRBJ1-1 16 - TRBV28 - CASRLSNLMMNTEAFF TGTGCCAGCAGGCTCAGTAATCTGATGATGAACACTGAAGCTTTCTTT
TRBJ1-1 16 once TRBV7-5 - CARSLEVGTTNTEAFF TGTGCCAGAAGCTTAGAGGTGGGCACTACGAACACTGAAGCTTTCTTT
TRBJ2-2 14 - TRBV25-1 - CASSEVLNTGELFF TGTGCCAGCAGTGAAGTTTTGAACACCGGGGAGCTGTTTTTT
TRBJ2-3 15 - TRBV7-6 TRBD2 CASSLAGGPSDTQYF TGTGCCAGCAGCCTAGCGGGAGGGCCATCAGATACGCAGTATTTT
TRBJ1-5 16 - TRBV7-3 - CASSLDQGPRNQPQHF TGTGCCAGCAGCTTAGACCAGGGTCCACGCAATCAGCCCCAGCATTTT
TRBJ1-1 15 - TRBV9 - CASSVGLWMNTEAFF TGTGCCAGCAGCGTAGGGCTTTGGATGAACACTGAAGCTTTCTTT
TRBJ1-2 15 - TRBV5-1 - CASSSGVGSDYGYTF TGCGCCAGCAGCTCCGGGGTGGGGTCAGACTATGGCTACACCTTC
TRBJ2-3 15 - TRBV4-1 - CASSQDRALGDTQYF TGCGCCAGCAGCCAAGACAGGGCTCTTGGAGATACGCAGTATTTT
TRBJ1-4 15 - TRBV18 TRBD1 CASSSYRGIREKLFF TGTGCCAGCTCATCCTACAGGGGGATTCGGGAAAAACTGTTTTTT
TRBJ2-7 15 - TRBV7-8 - CASSPGGGFSYEQYF TGTGCCAGCAGCCCAGGGGGAGGTTTCTCCTACGAGCAGTACTTC
TRBJ2-6 16 - TRBV9 - CASSVGFDPGANVLTF TGTGCCAGCAGCGTAGGATTTGACCCTGGGGCCAACGTCCTGACTTTC
TRBJ2-5 13 - TRBV29-1 - CSVALLGQETQYF TGCAGCGTTGCTCTCCTCGGTCAAGAGACCCAGTACTTC
TRBJ1-2 14 - TRBV10-2 - CASSEVRVRYGYTF TGCGCCAGCAGTGAAGTTAGGGTGAGGTATGGCTACACCTTC
TRBJ2-7 16 - TRBV7-2 TRBD2 CASSKTSGRHLGEQYF TGTGCCAGCAGCAAGACTAGCGGGAGGCACCTTGGTGAGCAGTACTTC
TRBJ2-7 15 - TRBV6-5 - CASRSDSGWAYEQYF TGTGCCAGCAGATCGGACTCAGGGTGGGCCTACGAGCAGTACTTC
TRBJ1-2 14 few TRBV2 - CASSNPGVGLGYTF TGTGCCTCCTCAAATCCGGGAGTTGGCCTTGGCTACACCTTC